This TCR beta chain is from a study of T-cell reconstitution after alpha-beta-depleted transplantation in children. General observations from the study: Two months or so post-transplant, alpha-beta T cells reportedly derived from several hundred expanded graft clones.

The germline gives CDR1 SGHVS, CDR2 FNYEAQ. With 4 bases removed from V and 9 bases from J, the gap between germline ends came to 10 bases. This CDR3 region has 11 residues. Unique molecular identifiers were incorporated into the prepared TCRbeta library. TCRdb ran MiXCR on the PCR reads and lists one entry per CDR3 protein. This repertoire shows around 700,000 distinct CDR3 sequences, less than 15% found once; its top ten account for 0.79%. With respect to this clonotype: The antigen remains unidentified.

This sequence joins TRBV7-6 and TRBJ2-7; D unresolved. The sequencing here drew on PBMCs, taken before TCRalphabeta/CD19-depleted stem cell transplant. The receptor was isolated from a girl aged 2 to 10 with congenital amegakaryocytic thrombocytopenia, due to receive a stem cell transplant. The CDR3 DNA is TGTGCCAGCAGCTCTCGGTCCGGGCAGTACTTC. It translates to CASSSRSGQYF.